The clone carrying this T cell receptor beta chain was seen a handful of times. This record comes from a study of blood T cell repertoires in COVID-19. This CDR3 is built from 14 residues. The germline gives CDR1 LNHDA, CDR2 SQIVND (reference sequence). Trimming removed 3 bases at V and 0 bases at J, with 6 bases between. In the original workflow: By means of reference gene primer amplification, nucleated cell counts were estimated. Method: immunoSEQ multiplex PCR; TCRdb's copy keeps in-frame clones and lacks some. Clone size and the V and J calls come from that table; the DNA yielded D and trimming. The sample lists some 210,000 clones, about 76% occurring once.

V is TRBV19 and J is TRBJ1-3; no definite D call. Material: PBMCs or T cells enriched from blood (not recorded which). This sequence originates from a woman in her forties or fifties with acute COVID-19. CDR3 in DNA: TGTGCCAGTAGTATCCGGAGCTCTGGAAACACCATATATTTT. This sequence encodes CASSIRSSGNTIYF.